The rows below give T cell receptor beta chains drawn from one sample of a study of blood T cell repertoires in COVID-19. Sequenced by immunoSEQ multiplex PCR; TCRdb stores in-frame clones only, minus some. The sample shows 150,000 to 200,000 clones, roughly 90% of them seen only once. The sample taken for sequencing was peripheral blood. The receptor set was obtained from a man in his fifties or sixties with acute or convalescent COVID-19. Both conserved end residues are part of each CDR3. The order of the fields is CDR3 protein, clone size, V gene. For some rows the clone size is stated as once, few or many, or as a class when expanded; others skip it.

CASSLAGRYGYTF few TRBV11-2
CASSPDRGGPEAFF . TRBV18
CASSYGRGRGTETQHF . TRBV6-5
CASSSLSGTQETQYF . TRBV7-3
CASSHRGANEKLFF . TRBV3-1/TRBV3-2
CASSPGIYNEQFF . TRBV7-6
CASSEAYRQGENTEAFF once TRBV2
CASSLGTSRETQYF . TRBV5-1
CASSEGLTGELFF once TRBV10-2
CAWSTRTGLADTQYF . TRBV30
CASSSLQGPGGGSKPLHF once TRBV28
CASSPTGNEQYF . TRBV7-8
CASSVTPGQGAAEAFF . TRBV2
CASSLAGTANTEAFF once TRBV5-6
CASSLTSGLTSYEQYF once TRBV7-2
CASSDPGGSGETQYF . TRBV19
CASTPSGGEQFF . TRBV5-6
CASSVGTGGRYEQYF . TRBV9
CASRPQGSEQFF . TRBV12-3/TRBV12-4
CASSRQGREFTEAFF . TRBV4-3